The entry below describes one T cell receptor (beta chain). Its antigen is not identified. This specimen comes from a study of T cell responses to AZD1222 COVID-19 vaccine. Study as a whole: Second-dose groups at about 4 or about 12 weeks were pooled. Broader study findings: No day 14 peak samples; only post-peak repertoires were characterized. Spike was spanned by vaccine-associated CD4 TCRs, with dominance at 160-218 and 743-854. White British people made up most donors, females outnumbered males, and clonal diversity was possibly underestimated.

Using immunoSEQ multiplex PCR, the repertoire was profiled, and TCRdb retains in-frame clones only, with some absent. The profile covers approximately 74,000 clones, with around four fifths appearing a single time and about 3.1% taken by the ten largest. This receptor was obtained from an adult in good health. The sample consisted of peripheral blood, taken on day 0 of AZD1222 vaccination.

The CDR3 sequence is CASSFEAGAGNTIYF. The CDR3, as DNA: TGCGCCAGCAGCTTCGAGGCAGGGGCTGGAAACACCATATATTTT. This sequence joins TRBV5-1 and TRBJ1-3, with D possibly matching TRBD1 (6 bases). V gave up 2 bases and J gave up 2 bases, with 11 bases separating them. Per the germline V gene, CDR1 is SGHRS and CDR2 is YFSETQ. The CDR3 is 15 residues long. The full variable domain, in which reference TRBV5-1 and TRBJ1-3 provide the parts outside the CDR3, is KAGVTQTPRYLIKTRGQQVTLSCSPISGHRSVSWYQQTPGQGLQFLFEYFSETQRNKGNFPGRFSGRQFSNSRSEMNVSTLELGDSALYLCASSFEAGAGNTIYFGEGSWLTVV.